These 7 T cell receptor beta chains came from one sample sequenced in a study of T cell repertoires in cytomegalovirus infection. MiXCR, applied by TCRdb to the reads, yields one record per CDR3 protein. The sample lists 100,000 to 150,000 distinct CDR3 sequences, about 10% occurring once. Sequencing was done on a sample of PBMCs. The receptors were gathered from a human donor in good health (CMV status not recorded). Some clones in this sample may be carry-over from other donors' samples.

The J gene is TRBJ1-1, the V gene TRBV6-5; TRBD1 agrees at 7 bases. Germline V gene lookup returns CDR1 MNHEY and CDR2 SVGAGI. This CDR3 region has 17 residues. The ends lost 4 bases at V and 0 bases at J; junction bases unmatched: 11. In DNA form, the CDR3 reads TGTGCCAGCAGTTGCTCACCAGGGGGAGGAATGAACACTGAAGCTTTCTTT. It yields the protein CASSCSPGGGMNTEAFF.

This clonotype came up many times. This rearrangement joins TRBV7-2 to TRBJ1-5; D possibly corresponds to TRBD1 (6 bases). The CDR3 extends over 12 amino acids. V was pared by 5 bases and J by 7 bases, with 9 bases between. Germline assignment: CDR1 SGHTA and CDR2 FQGNSA. CDR3 protein: CASSRDTQPQHF. The DNA for the CDR3 is TGTGCCAGCAGCCGGGACACCCAGCCCCAGCATTTT.

In this sample, this clonotype turned up many times. The chain joins TRBV20-1 to TRBJ2-5; tentative D call: TRBD2 (5 bases). Germline loops: CDR1 DFQATT, CDR2 SNEGSKA (reference sequence). The CDR3 totals 14 residues. V was pared by 4 bases and J by 2 bases, with 14 bases between. CDR3 nucleotide sequence: TGCAGTGCTACTGAACCCAGGAGGCAAGAGACCCAGTACTTC. The encoded protein is CSATEPRRQETQYF.

This clonotype was observed at least ten times. V usage is TRBV12-3 or TRBV12-4 and J usage is TRBJ2-2; the D call may be TRBD1 or TRBD2 (6 bases each). The CDR3 consists of 15 residues. Trimming shortened V by 11 bases and J by 2 bases, and 18 bases separated the two germline ends. As DNA, the CDR3 is TGTGCCCAGCAGGGGCGGGACGGCAACACCGGGGAGCTGTTTTTT. Translated: CAQQGRDGNTGELFF.

At least ten counts were recorded for this clonotype. V gene TRBV12-3 or TRBV12-4 combines with J gene TRBJ1-3; unclear D gene. The CDR3 sequence is 11 residues long. Between the trimmed V and J ends, which lost 5 bases and 3 bases, there was a span of 2 bases. CDR3 DNA: TGTGCCAGCAGTCTTGGAAACACCATATATTTT. Protein product: CASSLGNTIYF.

This clonotype has a count of ten or more. The chain recombines TRBV18 with TRBJ1-1, with unresolved D. The CDR3 spans 16 residues. Germline CDR1 and CDR2: KGHSH and LQKENI. The V end lost 3 bases, the J end lost 4 bases, and 18 bases lay between the germline ends. The DNA for the CDR3 is TGTGCCAGCTCACCGGATTTTGGCTTCATGGGCACTGAAGCTTTCTTT. Its protein product is CASSPDFGFMGTEAFF. The variable domain in full, with the rest retrieved from reference TRBV18 and TRBJ1-1, is NAGVMQNPRHLVRRRGQEARLRCSPMKGHSHVYWYRQLPEEGLKFMVYLQKENIIDESGMPKERFSAEFPKEGPSILRIQQVVRGDSAAYFCASSPDFGFMGTEAFFGQGTRLTVV.

The gene calls are TRBV28 and TRBJ1-1; a possible D gene is TRBD1 (5 bases). Trimming shortened V by 5 bases and J by 4 bases, and 11 bases separated the two germline ends. The CDR3 is 13 amino acids. Germline V gives CDR1 MDHEN, CDR2 SYDVKM. The CDR3 DNA reads TGTGCCAGCAGTAAAATGAGGGGCACTGAAGCTTTCTTT. As protein: CASSKMRGTEAFF.